This TCR beta chain appears in the sequencing data of a study of Ad26.COV2.S vaccination and SARS-CoV-2 variants. Study as a whole: In the study, Ad26.COV2.S was injected intramuscularly once, or twice 56 days apart.

The treatment is: roughly 20 received Ad26.COV2.S at low or high dose, single or two shots; roughly five received placebo; per-sample allocation not given. Sampling was done on day 63 after the first vaccine or placebo injection. Boston supplied an adult donor aged 18-55 years. Sequencing was performed with immunoSEQ multiplex PCR; in TCRdb, only in-frame clones are kept and a portion is missing. The data show approximately 300,000 clones, 70% to 90% seen once. This clone was counted only a few times. Germline CDR1 and CDR2: SNHLY and FYNNEI. With V trimmed by 5 bases and J by 4 bases, 6 bases remained unmatched. The CDR3 runs 15 residues.

The source is a person aged 18 to 65 who received the Ad26.COV2.S COVID-19 vaccine or a placebo. The chain recombines TRBV2 with TRBJ1-4; 8 bases fit TRBD1. Source: peripheral blood, taken in a trial of Ad26.COV2.S vaccine versus placebo. The CDR3 nucleotides read TGTGCCAGCAGTCCCCGGACAGGGATTAATGAAAAACTGTTTTTT. Its translation: CASSPRTGINEKLFF.